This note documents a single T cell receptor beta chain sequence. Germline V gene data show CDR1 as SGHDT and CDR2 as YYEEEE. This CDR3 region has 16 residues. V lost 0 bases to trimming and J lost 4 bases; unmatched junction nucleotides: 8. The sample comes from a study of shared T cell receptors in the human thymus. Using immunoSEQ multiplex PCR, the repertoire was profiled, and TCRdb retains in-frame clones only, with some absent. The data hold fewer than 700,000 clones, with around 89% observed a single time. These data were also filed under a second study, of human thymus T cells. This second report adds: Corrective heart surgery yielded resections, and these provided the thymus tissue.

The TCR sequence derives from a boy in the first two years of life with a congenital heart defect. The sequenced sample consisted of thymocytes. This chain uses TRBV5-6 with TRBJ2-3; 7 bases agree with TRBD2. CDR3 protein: CASSLEGRESPDTQYF. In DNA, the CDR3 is TGTGCCAGCAGCTTGGAAGGGCGGGAGTCCCCAGATACGCAGTATTTT.